Below are 4 T cell receptor beta chains sequenced from a single sample in a study of blood T cells in healthy people across ages. Together with a sample-barcoded 5' primer, a J-beta primer mix was included in a second PCR lasting 7 to 11 cycles. TCRdb used MiXCR to reprocess the 5' RACE reads, holding one entry per CDR3 protein. The repertoire holds some 900,000 distinct CDR3 sequences, with approximately 49% as singletons. Sequenced input: blood. The receptors derive from a man aged 30 to 45 in good health.

A remark on this clonotype: Relative to the germline gene, one junction end is altered; a read error may explain this. The chain links TRBV28 to TRBJ2-7; weak D call: TRBD1 (6 bases). Germline V gives CDR1 MDHEN, CDR2 SYDVKM. This CDR3 region has 15 residues. The CDR3 region is CASSRPGTLTYGQYF. CDR3 nucleotides: TGTGCCAGCAGTCGTCCCGGGACATTAACCTACGGGCAGTACTTC.

Remarks on this clonotype: This may arise from a read error, as a much more abundant clone is one base away. The chain couples TRBV29-1 to TRBJ2-1, with D uncertain. CDR1 is SQVTM and CDR2 is ANQGSEA in the germline V gene. The CDR3 length is 11 residues. For the CDR3, the DNA is TGCTGCGTCGGACCGTACAATGAGCAGTTCTTC. Translation gives CCVGPYNEQFF.

V usage is TRBV7-9 and J usage is TRBJ2-7, with no clear D. Trimming cost V 1 base and J 5 bases, with 9 bases left between them. CDR3 length: 13 amino acids. Germline V gene lookup returns CDR1 SEHNR and CDR2 FQNEAQ (reference sequence). For the CDR3, the DNA is TGTGCCAGCAGCTTAGGACGTTCACACGAGCAGTACTTC. Translated: CASSLGRSHEQYF.

The gene calls are TRBV25-1 and TRBJ2-1, with D perhaps matching TRBD1 or TRBD2 (5 bases each). This CDR3 has 13 residues. In germline, CDR1 is MGHDK, CDR2 SYGVNS. The V end was cut by 2 bases, the J end by 10 bases, with 12 bases between. The CDR3 spells CASSEGGIGEQFF. In nucleotides, the CDR3 is TGTGCCAGCAGTGAAGGGGGTATCGGGGAGCAGTTCTTC.